This passage covers 11 T cell receptor beta chains from one sample sequenced in a study of T and B cells in COVID-19 patients. TRB was amplified from about 250-500 ng of blood genomic DNA. BIOMED2 TRB-A/B primer pools were used in multiplex TRB PCR. TCRdb re-analysed the multiplex PCR reads in MiXCR, keeping a single row per CDR3 protein. The sample lists 10,000 to 13,000 distinct CDR3 sequences; 30% were seen once. Sequenced material: blood. The receptors here all came from a human donor with active COVID-19.

The rearrangement uses TRBV5-4 and TRBJ1-3; 10 bases match TRBD1. The V and J ends lost 5 bases and 0 bases, in that order; junction bases with no gene match: 2. Germline CDR1 is SGHNT and CDR2 is YYREEE (reference sequence). This CDR3 spans 15 amino acids. In DNA form, the CDR3 reads TGTGCCAGCAGGGACAGGGGGAACTCTGGAAACACCATATATTTT. It encodes CASRDRGNSGNTIYF.

This chain uses TRBV5-1 with TRBJ1-1; tentatively, D is TRBD1 (6 bases). V was shortened by 4 bases and J by 9 bases, with 22 bases between the two germline ends. This CDR3 comprises 15 residues. CDR1 is SGHRS and CDR2 is YFSETQ in the germline V gene. CDR3: CASSPPTSLGGQAFF. The CDR3 DNA follows: TGCGCCAGCAGCCCTCCGACTTCACTAGGGGGGCAAGCTTTCTTT.

The J gene is TRBJ2-5, the V gene TRBV19; 10 nucleotides agree with TRBD1. Germline V gene sequence: CDR1 LNHDA, CDR2 SQIVND (reference sequence). The ends lost 4 bases at V and 5 bases at J; junction bases unmatched: 1. CDR3 length equals 13 residues. CDR3 region: CASSTGQGETQYF. The CDR3, as DNA: TGTGCCAGTAGTACGGGACAGGGGGAGACCCAGTACTTC.

The table lists this clonotype with a few counts. J is TRBJ2-1 and V is TRBV18; a possible D gene is TRBD2 (5 bases). This CDR3 region has 12 residues. The V end was cut by 4 bases, the J end by 15 bases, with 16 bases between. CDR1 is KGHSH and CDR2 is LQKENI in the germline V gene. As DNA, the CDR3 is TGTGCCAGCTCACTTCCGGACTGGCGGTTGTTCTTC. Protein product: CASSLPDWRLFF.

This chain joins TRBV5-5 and TRBJ1-3; possibly TRBD1 for D (5 bases). The CDR3 contains 15 residues. Trimming stripped 4 bases from V and 3 bases from J, with 14 bases between. From germline, CDR1 is SGHKS and CDR2 YYEKEE (reference sequence). This CDR3 is CASSQRKGHGNTIYF. Here the CDR3 DNA reads TGTGCCAGCAGCCAGAGGAAGGGGCATGGAAACACCATATATTTT.

This chain connects TRBV6-4 to TRBJ2-3; D is undetermined. V was shortened by 5 bases and J by 4 bases, with 10 bases between the two germline ends. Germline CDR1 and CDR2: MRHNA and SNTAGT. The CDR3 is made up of 13 amino acids. DNA for the CDR3: TGTGCCAGCAGTCTTTCCCCTTCAGATACGCAGTATTTT. It encodes CASSLSPSDTQYF.

By share, this clonotype counts as medium-sized (0.01 to 0.1%). The rearrangement uses TRBV19 and TRBJ1-5; D is possibly TRBD1 (5 bases). The germline V and J ends were trimmed by 0 bases and 6 bases, with 15 bases remaining between them. This CDR3 has 16 residues. Germline CDR1 is LNHDA and CDR2 is SQIVND (reference sequence). The CDR3 here is CASSIESGRHTQPQHF. CDR3 sequence (DNA): TGTGCCAGTAGTATAGAGTCAGGGAGGCATACTCAGCCCCAGCATTTT.

This chain uses TRBV19 with TRBJ2-3, with 9 bases fitting TRBD1. The trim removed 4 bases at V and 1 base at J, leaving 9 bases unmatched. CDR1 and CDR2 (germline): LNHDA, SQIVND (reference sequence). The CDR3 spans 17 residues. The CDR3 DNA reads as TGTGCCAGTAGTACGCTCGGACAGGGGTTCGGCACAGATACGCAGTATTTT. It is translated as CASSTLGQGFGTDTQYF.

This chain joins TRBV19 and TRBJ1-5, with D possibly matching TRBD1 (5 bases). This CDR3 has 13 residues. Trimming shortened V by 4 bases and J by 4 bases, and 8 bases separated the two germline ends. The germline CDR1 and CDR2 sequences are LNHDA and SQIVND (reference sequence). The CDR3 here is CASSRDGNQPQHF. The CDR3 region has the DNA TGTGCCAGTAGTAGGGACGGGAATCAGCCCCAGCATTTT.

V gene TRBV12-3 or TRBV12-4 combines with J gene TRBJ1-3, with D possibly being TRBD1 (6 bases). Trimming took off 6 bases at V and 0 bases at J, with 18 bases between the two ends. The CDR3 length is 17 residues. In DNA form, the CDR3 reads TGTGCCAGCAGACAGCCTGAGCGGGGGCTCTCTGGAAACACCATATATTTT. Protein product: CASRQPERGLSGNTIYF.

This clonotype was seen more than once but under ten times. The V gene is TRBV18, the J gene TRBJ1-1; 7 nucleotides line up with TRBD1. CDR1 and CDR2 from the germline V gene are KGHSH and LQKENI. This CDR3 has 13 amino acids. J gave up 8 bases and V 5 bases, and 8 bases lay outside the gene matches. CDR3 residues: CASSNSGQLEAFF. The CDR3 DNA reads as TGTGCCAGCTCAAATTCGGGACAGCTAGAAGCTTTCTTT.